The rows below give T cell receptor beta chains drawn from one sample of a study of cytomegalovirus exposure and HLA in healthy donors. Profiled with immunoSEQ multiplex PCR; TCRdb holds only in-frame clones, not every one. The sample holds 150,000 to 160,000 clones, 70% to 80% seen once. Sample: PBMCs. Receptors originate from a young man in good health and CMV-seronegative. CDR3s include the opening cysteine and the closing phenylalanine or tryptophan. Fields, in order: clone size, V gene, J gene, D gene, CDR3 DNA, CDR3 protein. A D gene is named only where the DNA matches it firmly. Size is omitted from some rows. Given values are once, few, many or a class for expanded clones.

-	TRBV6-6	TRBJ2-1	-	TGTGCCAGCAGTTATCCAAGCAGGGGCAATGAGCAGTTCTTC	CASSYPSRGNEQFF
-	TRBV15	TRBJ2-2	TRBD1	TGTGCCACCAGCAGCACCGGGACAGGATACACCGGGGAGCTGTTTTTT	CATSSTGTGYTGELFF
-	TRBV2	TRBJ1-3	TRBD1	TGTGCCAGCAGTCAGTTTTTAGGGACAGGCTCTGGAAACACCATATATTTT	CASSQFLGTGSGNTIYF
once	TRBV28	TRBJ1-2	-	TGTGCCAGCAGTTTTTACACGGACCGACTAAACTATGGCTACCCCTTC	CASSFYTDRLNYGYPF
-	TRBV28	TRBJ1-1	-	TGTGCCAGCAGCGCAACTTCCGTCGTCCCCCTATTT	CASSATSVVPLF
once	TRBV19	TRBJ1-5	-	TGTGCCAGTAGTATTGGGGCAGGGCGGATGAGCAATCAGCCCCAGCATTTT	CASSIGAGRMSNQPQHF
-	TRBV6-5	TRBJ1-2	TRBD1	TGTGCCAGCAGCCTCGGTCACAGGGGGGCCTATGGCTACACCTTC	CASSLGHRGAYGYTF
-	TRBV7-9	TRBJ2-2	-	TGTGCCAGCAGCCCCAGTATTAACACCGGGGAGCTGTTTTTT	CASSPSINTGELFF
-	TRBV5-1	TRBJ2-1	TRBD2	TGCGCCAGCAGCTTGTTACCGAGGGGACTAGCCCACAATGAGCAGTTCTTC	CASSLLPRGLAHNEQFF
few	TRBV11-1	TRBJ1-6	TRBD1	TGTGCCAGCAGCCTCCGGGACAGTAATTCACCCCTCCACTTT	CASSLRDSNSPLHF
-	TRBV5-6	TRBJ2-2	TRBD2	TGTGCCAGCAGCTTCACGGGGGGAACCGGGGAGCTGTTTTTT	CASSFTGGTGELFF
-	TRBV6-5	TRBJ2-5	TRBD2	TGTGCCAGCAGTGGCGCGCGGGGGGCCGGAGAGACCCAGTACTTC	CASSGARGAGETQYF
-	TRBV28	TRBJ2-4	TRBD1	TGTGCCAGCGGTAAGGGACAGCAAAACATTCAGTACTTC	CASGKGQQNIQYF
-	TRBV9	TRBJ2-1	TRBD2	TGTGCCAGCAGCGTAGAGGGACTAGCGGGAATCTACAATGAGCAGTTCTTC	CASSVEGLAGIYNEQFF
-	TRBV5-6	TRBJ2-2	TRBD1	TGTGCCAGCAGCTTGGGGACAGGGATCACCGGGGAGCTGTTTTTT	CASSLGTGITGELFF
-	TRBV5-1	TRBJ1-1	TRBD1	TGCGCCAGCAGTCCGACAGGGGGCGCGTACACTGAAGCTTTCTTT	CASSPTGGAYTEAFF
-	TRBV6-6	TRBJ1-2	-	TGTGCCAGCGTCCCCTCCCCACTAGGTGGCTACACCTTC	CASVPSPLGGYTF
few	TRBV13	TRBJ2-3	TRBD2	TGTGCCAGCAGCACCGGGACTCCTCCCCGGGGGGCGCAGTATTTT	CASSTGTPPRGAQYF
-	TRBV7-2	TRBJ2-2	-	TGTGCCAGCAGCTGGGGAGGGGGGGCCGGGGAGCTGTTTTTT	CASSWGGGAGELFF
few	TRBV29-1	TRBJ1-5	-	TGCAGCGTTTCCCTGGCCAGGGGCTTGGGTCAGCCCCAGAATTTT	CSVSLARGLGQPQNF
-	TRBV2	TRBJ2-1	TRBD2	TGTGCCAGCGGGGCGGGACTAGCGGGAAATGAGCAGTTCTTC	CASGAGLAGNEQFF
-	TRBV18	TRBJ2-5	-	TGTGCCAGCTCCCCGGAGGGGCAGACCCAGTACTTC	CASSPEGQTQYF
-	TRBV28	TRBJ2-5	-	TGTGCCAGCAGCCTAAGAGAGACCCAGTACTTC	CASSLRETQYF
-	TRBV7-9	TRBJ2-7	TRBD2	TGTGCCAGCAGCTTAGTGGTCCGGGGGGACTACGAGCAGTACTTC	CASSLVVRGDYEQYF
-	TRBV7-9	TRBJ2-4	TRBD2	TGTGCCAGCAGCCTAACTAGCGGGGGGGCCGGCCCCAAAAACATTCAGTACTTC	CASSLTSGGAGPKNIQYF
-	TRBV15	TRBJ1-4	TRBD1	TGTGCCACCAGCAGAGATGCAGGGGGCGGAGAAAAACTGTTTTTT	CATSRDAGGGEKLFF
-	TRBV29-1	TRBJ2-5	TRBD2	TGCAGCGTTGAAGCAGAGGTGCGGCGGGGGGGGGAGACCCAGTACTTC	CSVEAEVRRGGETQYF
-	TRBV5-1	TRBJ2-5	TRBD1	TGCGCCAGCAGCCCAAGACAGGGTTTAGGAGAGACCCAGTACTTC	CASSPRQGLGETQYF
-	TRBV6-5	TRBJ1-2	TRBD1	TGTGCCAGCAGGCGGGGACAGGGGAACTATGGCTACACCTTC	CASRRGQGNYGYTF
few	TRBV14	TRBJ2-5	-	TGTGCCAGCAGCCCCTGGAGGGAAAGGGAGACCCAGTACTTC	CASSPWRERETQYF
-	TRBV25-1	TRBJ2-5	-	TGTGCCAGCAGTGAAGAAATAGTGGAGACCCAGTACTTC	CASSEEIVETQYF
-	TRBV29-1	TRBJ2-7	TRBD1	TGCAGCGTTTCGCAGGGGGCCTCCTACGAGCAGTACTTC	CSVSQGASYEQYF
-	TRBV7-7	TRBJ2-5	TRBD1	TGTGCTAGCAGCTTCGGACAGGGGGTGGCAGAGACCCAGTACTTC	CASSFGQGVAETQYF
-	TRBV5-1	TRBJ1-5	-	TGCGCCAGCAGCTTGGGGGGCAGGGCGGATCAGCCCCAGCATTTT	CASSLGGRADQPQHF
-	TRBV16	TRBJ1-5	-	TGTGCCAGCAGCCCCGGCAGGTTCGACAATCAGCCCCAGCATTTT	CASSPGRFDNQPQHF
-	TRBV7-8	TRBJ1-1	TRBD1	TGTGCCAGCAGCCCTTTCGGACAGGGGACCTGGGGCACTGAAGCTTTCTTT	CASSPFGQGTWGTEAFF
few	TRBV2	TRBJ1-4	-	TGTGCCAGCAGGAAAGTAGGAGCTAATGAAAAACTGTTTTTT	CASRKVGANEKLFF
-	TRBV5-1	TRBJ2-1	TRBD1	TGCGCCAGCAGCTTGGGTGCAGGGGGCAATGAGCAGTTCTTC	CASSLGAGGNEQFF
-	TRBV9	TRBJ2-5	TRBD2	TGTGCCAGCAGCCGGGGACTAGCGGGGGGAGTCGAGGAGACCCAGTACTTC	CASSRGLAGGVEETQYF
few	TRBV6-6	TRBJ1-4	-	TGTGCCAGCAGTTACTCAGGACAGCCTTTGAATGAAAAACTGTTTTTT	CASSYSGQPLNEKLFF